The 21 T cell receptor beta chains given below trace back to one sample, sequenced in a study of cytomegalovirus exposure and HLA in healthy donors (dated by TCRdb to 2016 to 2017). Libraries came from the immunoSEQ multiplex PCR assay. For the multiplex PCR, a mixture combining 60 forward primers for TCR Vbeta segments and 13 reverse primers for TCR Jbeta segments was used. Not all clones reach the TCRdb copy of this immuneACCESS table, which keeps in-frame sequences only. Checked studies attribute under half of the gap to unresolved V genes and leave the rest unexplained. In this sample's table one finds 30,000 to 45,000 clones. The ten largest clones capture around 10% of the sample. The sequencing sample was made of PBMCs. These receptors all stem from a man aged 35 to 55 in good health and CMV-seropositive.

The V gene is TRBV28, the J gene TRBJ1-2, with TRBD1 as a possible D gene (5 bases). Per germline, CDR1 MDHEN and CDR2 SYDVKM. V was shortened by 2 bases and J by 10 bases, with 14 bases between the two germline ends. The CDR3 loop spans 13 amino acids. The CDR3 region has the DNA TGTGCCAGCAGTTTAGTGGGGGGGGATGACTACACCTTC. Protein sequence: CASSLVGGDDYTF.

DNA for the CDR3: TGTGCCAGCAGCCGCGGACAGGGGGGCACTGAAGCTTTCTTT. Its protein is CASSRGQGGTEAFF. The V and J genes are TRBV6-5 and TRBJ1-1, with 10 nucleotides matching TRBD1. This CDR3 spans 14 amino acids. Germline V gene lookup returns CDR1 MNHEY and CDR2 SVGAGI. V lost 6 bases and J lost 4; bases outside the gene matches: 5.

The rearrangement links TRBV6-5 to TRBJ2-3, with D possibly TRBD1 on 6 matching bases. The V gene lost 5 bases and the J gene lost 0 bases, with 12 bases spanning the gap. From germline, CDR1 is MNHEY and CDR2 SVGAGI. This CDR3 spans 15 amino acids. CDR3 amino acids: CASSLGGSSTDTQYF. The CDR3 DNA reads as TGTGCCAGCAGTCTAGGGGGATCTAGCACAGATACGCAGTATTTT.

The chain combines TRBV15 with TRBJ1-1, with D unclear. Per germline, CDR1 LNHNV and CDR2 YYDKDF (reference sequence). This CDR3 has 14 residues. Trimming took 3 bases from V and 4 from J, leaving 12 bases between them. CDR3 amino acids: CATSSAASGTEAFF. In DNA form, the CDR3 reads TGTGCCACCAGCAGCGCCGCTTCCGGCACTGAAGCTTTCTTT.

The gene calls are TRBV5-8 and TRBJ1-6, with a weak D call TRBD1 (6 bases). This CDR3 region has 13 residues. V was trimmed by 4 bases and J by 7 bases, leaving 9 bases between them. The germline CDR1 and CDR2 sequences are SGHTS and YDEGEE. Here the CDR3 DNA reads TGTGCCAGCAGCACAGGGCGAAATTCACCCCTCCACTTT. Its translation: CASSTGRNSPLHF.

The chain carries TRBV4-3 and TRBJ2-7; 10 positions match TRBD2. The germline V gene has CDR1 LGHNA and CDR2 YSLEER. This CDR3 contains 16 residues. Losses at the gene ends were 0 bases for V and 4 bases for J; bases not matched to a gene: 6. The CDR3 protein is CASSQDIWTSGYEQYF. In DNA form, the CDR3 reads TGCGCCAGCAGCCAAGATATTTGGACTAGCGGATACGAGCAGTACTTC.

The chain has TRBV4-3 and TRBJ2-7; TRBD1 is a possible D gene (10 bases). The ends were cut back, 4 bases at V and 7 bases at J, with 20 bases in the middle. CDR1 is LGHNA and CDR2 is YSLEER in the germline V gene. The CDR3 loop spans 15 amino acids. The CDR3 DNA sequence: TGCGCCAGCAGCCCTAGCGGGACAGGGGTTGGAGAGCAGTACTTC. This codes for CASSPSGTGVGEQYF.

The CDR3 loop reads CAVGQGGQPQHF. As DNA, the CDR3 is TGTGCCGTGGGACAGGGCGGTCAGCCCCAGCATTTT. The V and J genes are TRBV19 and TRBJ1-5; the match to TRBD1 covers 9 bases. The V gene end was trimmed by 11 bases and the J gene end by 6 bases; junction bases not matched to a gene: 5. The germline V gene has CDR1 LNHDA and CDR2 SQIVND (reference sequence). This CDR3 is built from 12 residues. Full variable domain (missing parts from reference TRBV19 and TRBJ1-5): DGGITQSPKYLFRKEGQNVTLSCEQNLNHDAMYWYRQDPGQGLRLIYYSQIVNDFQKGDIAEGYSVSREKKESFPLTVTSAQKNPTAFYLCAVGQGGQPQHFGDGTRLSIL.

The rearrangement links TRBV10-1 to TRBJ2-1; tentative D call: TRBD2 (5 bases). The CDR3 sequence is 15 residues long. Germline V lookup: CDR1 WNHNN, CDR2 SYGVQD (reference sequence). V lost 2 bases and J 9 bases, leaving 17 bases between the germline ends. In DNA form, the CDR3 reads TGCGCCAGCAGTGAGCGGCTAGCCAATCTTGGTGAGCAGTTCTTC. Translating gives CASSERLANLGEQFF.

The V and J genes are TRBV4-2 and TRBJ2-5; 13 bases line up with TRBD2. Germline assignment: CDR1 LGHNA and CDR2 YNFKEQ. CDR3 length: 17 amino acids. V lost 1 base, J lost 2 bases, and 4 bases stayed unmatched. The CDR3 protein is CASSQVTSGRVQETQYF. In nucleotides, the CDR3 is TGTGCCAGCAGCCAAGTTACTAGCGGGAGGGTACAAGAGACCCAGTACTTC.

This clone is medium-sized by frequency. A junction end diverges from the germline sequence, so it may reflect a read error. The genes are TRBV13 and TRBJ2-7; 8 bases map to TRBD2. The V gene's germline CDR1 is PRHDT and CDR2 FYEKMQ (reference sequence). CDR3 length: 12 residues. Here the CDR3 DNA reads TGTGCCACCGATGGGGGTGAGCGGGAGATAGCCTTC. Translation: CATDGGEREIAF.

The rearrangement links TRBV9 to TRBJ1-5, with 12 bases that match TRBD1. Trimming removed 3 bases from V and 1 base from J; junction bases left unmatched: 11. The CDR3 is made up of 19 amino acids. CDR1 and CDR2 (germline): SGDLS, YYNGEE. CDR3 protein: CASSARDRGQGGSNQPQHF. The DNA for the CDR3 is TGTGCCAGCAGCGCCCGGGACAGGGGGCAAGGGGGAAGCAATCAGCCCCAGCATTTT.

V gene TRBV29-1 combines with J gene TRBJ2-2; no clear D. The CDR3 totals 13 residues. CDR1 is SQVTM and CDR2 is ANQGSEA in the germline V gene. Trimming removed 6 bases from V and 6 bases from J, with 14 bases in between. The CDR3 DNA follows: TGCAGCGTCCTCCGGAGCCATGCCGGGGAGCTGTTTTTT. Protein product: CSVLRSHAGELFF.

In DNA form, the CDR3 reads TGCGCCAGCAGCTACCTAACGGGAGGGGGTTCGGGGGCCAACGTCCTGACTTTC. Protein: CASSYLTGGGSGANVLTF. The chain carries TRBV5-1 and TRBJ2-6; 8 bases match TRBD2. CDR3 length equals 18 residues. V lost 3 bases to trimming and J lost 4 bases; unmatched junction nucleotides: 12. The V gene's germline CDR1 is SGHRS and CDR2 YFSETQ. Variable domain in full (rest from reference TRBV5-1 and TRBJ2-6): KAGVTQTPRYLIKTRGQQVTLSCSPISGHRSVSWYQQTPGQGLQFLFEYFSETQRNKGNFPGRFSGRQFSNSRSEMNVSTLELGDSALYLCASSYLTGGGSGANVLTFGAGSRLTVL.

CDR3 bases: TGTGCCAGCAGCTCGCGGGCTTACAGAGGATACAATGAGCAGTTCTTC. Translating gives CASSSRAYRGYNEQFF. The V call is TRBV5-5, the J call TRBJ2-1; TRBD2 might be the D (5 bases). Trimming left V 3 bases short and J 4 bases short, with 17 bases between. CDR3 length equals 16 residues. Germline loops: CDR1 SGHKS, CDR2 YYEKEE (reference sequence).

The chain carries TRBV5-4 and TRBJ2-5; 14 bases match TRBD2. Germline V CDR1 and CDR2: SGHNT, YYREEE (reference sequence). V was clipped by 4 bases and J by 3 bases; unmatched bases: 2. The CDR3 runs to 15 residues. Here the CDR3 DNA reads TGTGCCAGCAGCCTGGGACTAGCGGGAGAAGAGACCCAGTACTTC. This sequence encodes CASSLGLAGEETQYF.

The J gene is TRBJ1-5, the V gene TRBV6-1; D is possibly TRBD1 (6 bases). The V end lost 2 bases, the J end lost 2 bases, and 7 bases lay between the germline ends. The CDR3 is made up of 14 amino acids. Germline V gene sequence: CDR1 MNHNS, CDR2 SASEGT. The CDR3 sequence: CASSEHRGNQPQHF. Written as DNA, the CDR3 is TGTGCCAGCAGTGAACACAGGGGCAATCAGCCCCAGCATTTT.

The chain joins TRBV6-6 to TRBJ1-2, with 10 bases identical to TRBD1. Germline V gene data show CDR1 as MNHNY and CDR2 as SVGAGI (reference sequence). V gave up 5 bases and J gave up 7 bases; unmatched junction bases: 10. The CDR3 length is 15 residues. CDR3 sequence reads: CASSLDRGRGSGYTF. CDR3 coding DNA: TGTGCCAGCAGTCTCGACAGGGGGCGCGGGAGTGGCTACACCTTC.

V usage is TRBV2 and J usage is TRBJ2-3; 8 bases are shared with TRBD1. The V and J ends lost 3 bases and 11 bases, in that order; junction bases with no gene match: 4. Germline V CDR1 and CDR2: SNHLY, FYNNEI. This CDR3 region has 12 residues. The CDR3 DNA follows: TGTGCCAGCAGTGACGGGACAGGCGTGCAGTATTTT. This gives the protein CASSDGTGVQYF. Together with reference TRBV2 and TRBJ2-3, the CDR3 gives the full variable domain: EPEVTQTPSHQVTQMGQEVILRCVPISNHLYFYWYRQILGQKVEFLVSFYNNEISEKSEIFDDQFSVERPDGSNFTLKIRSTKLEDSAMYFCASSDGTGVQYFGPGTRLTVL.

The chain combines TRBV10-2 with TRBJ1-1; no clear D. Germline CDR1 and CDR2: WSHSY and SAAADI. V was pared by 6 bases and J by 3 bases, with 14 bases between. The CDR3 totals 14 residues. The CDR3 DNA reads as TGCGCCAGCAGGAGCCCGGAGGGCTACACTGAAGCTTTCTTT. It is translated as CASRSPEGYTEAFF.

The chain recombines TRBV27 with TRBJ2-1; TRBD2 matches 14 bases. The V gene end was trimmed by 4 bases and the J gene end by 8 bases; junction bases not matched to a gene: 10. The germline V gene has CDR1 MNHEY and CDR2 SMNVEV (reference sequence). The CDR3 has 17 residues. The CDR3, as DNA: TGTGCCAGCAGTTCGAGGAGACTAGCGGGAGGGCCGTATGAGCAGTTCTTC. It specifies CASSSRRLAGGPYEQFF.